The present T cell receptor (beta chain) was sequenced within a study of human T cells and chemical hapten exposure. The library tagged individual cDNA molecules with unique molecular identifiers. In the authors' workflow: Samples contained a median of roughly 96,000 TCRs, with a range of about 20,000 to 750,000. Using its own MiXCR run on the RACE reads, TCRdb lists one record per CDR3 protein. The V and J calls here are based on TCRdb, not the publication. The repertoire has fewer than 130,000 distinct CDR3 sequences, approximately 11% of them found once; the top ten carry 3.5%. The V and J ends lost 2 bases and 1 base respectively, with 9 bases between them. CDR3 length equals 14 residues. CDR1 and CDR2 from the germline V gene are KGHSH and LQKENI. Time point noted: patch test 1, 2 weeks after DPC sensitization. The treatment was: therapeutic diphenylcyclopropenone sensitization with weekly scalp DPC.

This clonotype was seen many times. Source: whole blood, taken in connection with sensitization to the hapten diphenylcyclopropenone (DPC). The clonotype originates from a woman between 40 and 55 years old with alopecia areata. Some clones in this sample may be carry-over from other donors' samples. This rearrangement joins TRBV18 to TRBJ2-7; D is unclear. As DNA, the CDR3 is TGTGCCAGCTCACCAGGGGTAAGATCCTACGAGCAGTACTTC. Its translation: CASSPGVRSYEQYF.